This entry is about one T cell receptor (beta chain). Its antigen is unknown. This specimen belongs to a study of CD8+CD57+ T cells in acquired aplastic anemia. Study as a whole: Mean yield of DNA from sorted CD4+ and CD8+ cells was approximately 3 ug. Findings and limits, study-wide: About 27 shared CD8+ CDR3s appeared highly expressed within patients' immunodominant clones. A significant difference in CD8+ Simpson's diversity between patients and controls was not found.

V was clipped by 11 bases and J by 4 bases; unmatched bases: 5. This CDR3 has 14 amino acids. Germline CDR1 and CDR2: SGHTA and FQGNSA. Those patients picked for sequencing had displayed CD8+CD57+ cell expansion on flow cytometry. Patients uniformly had severe acquired aplastic anemia. Researchers used genomic DNA as the template to profile TCR beta VDJ and CDR3. Using its own MiXCR run on the reads, TCRdb lists one record per CDR3 protein. The sample carries under 150,000 distinct CDR3 sequences, 30% to 45% recorded once. The sample taken for sequencing was sorted CD4+, CD8+, or CD8+CD57+ T cells (not recorded which) from PBMCs. This clonotype was obtained from a human donor with aplastic anemia. This sequence joins TRBV7-2 and TRBJ2-7, with 16 bases fitting TRBD2. This CDR3 reads CAGTSGGARYEQYF. The CDR3 coding sequence is TGTGCCGGGACTAGCGGGGGGGCAAGGTACGAGCAGTACTTC.